This TCR beta chain came from a study of shared clonotypes between healthy human individuals. Study overall: CD4 naive cells filled three plates per donor, CD4 memory three, CD8 naive two and CD8 memory one. The study's findings and limits: A handful of donors showed sharing of approximately 5% of naive CD4 clonotypes.

This clone appeared a single time. Its antigen is unidentified. The CDR3 consists of 14 residues. Trimming shortened V by 3 bases and J by 7 bases, and 12 bases separated the two germline ends. Germline loops: CDR1 SGHAT, CDR2 FQNNGV. Genomic DNA from each subset was divided evenly over several immunoSEQ plates. About 30,000 T cell genomes, or about 0.2 ug DNA, went into the sorted-subset replicate PCRs. Repertoires were generated with immunoSEQ multiplex PCR, while TCRdb's copy carries only in-frame clones and drops some. The sample holds a few million clones; 90% to 95% are singletons and the top ten take 0.11% to 0.15%.

The receptor was derived from a man in his late teens or twenties in good health. The genes are TRBV11-2 and TRBJ2-2, with D possibly matching TRBD2 (7 bases). The sequenced material came from naive CD4+ T cells sorted from blood. Noted subset: CD45RA+ positively selected. The CDR3 DNA sequence: TGTGCCAGCAGCTTCGGGGGGCCAATCGGGGAGCTGTTTTTT. Protein: CASSFGGPIGELFF. The entire variable domain, with the rest obtained from reference TRBV11-2 and TRBJ2-2, is as follows: EAGVAQSPRYKIIEKRQSVAFWCNPISGHATLYWYQQILGQGPKLLIQFQNNGVVDDSQLPKDRFSAERLKGVDSTLKIQPAKLEDSAVYLCASSFGGPIGELFFGEGSRLTVL.